Following are 30 T cell receptor beta chains from one sample sequenced in a study of T cell changes during pregnancy in multiple sclerosis. The table came from immunoSEQ multiplex PCR; TCRdb's copy has only in-frame clones and leaves some out. This table holds 65,000 to 80,000 clones, 90% to 95% found once. Material: peripheral blood, obtained in the first trimester of pregnancy. Receptor source: a female donor with multiple sclerosis, enrolled in a pregnancy study.

CDR3 residues: CAIKRENYNSPLHF. CDR3 DNA sequence: TGTGCCATCAAGAGGGAAAACTATAATTCACCCCTCCACTTT. The chain uses TRBV7-9 and TRBJ1-6; no definite D call. The CDR3 spans 14 residues. V was pared by 10 bases and J by 3 bases, with 13 bases between. Germline CDR1 is SEHNR and CDR2 is FQNEAQ (reference sequence).

The chain couples TRBV6-1 to TRBJ2-7; 8 positions match TRBD2. Trimming took 4 bases from V and 6 from J; bases not matched to a gene: 11. The CDR3 covers 15 residues. CDR1 MNHNS and CDR2 SASEGT come from the germline V gene. Here the CDR3 DNA reads TGTGCCAGCAGTGCCCCGGGAGGGGGTGGAAGCGAGCAGTACTTC. Translation: CASSAPGGGGSEQYF.

The V gene is TRBV12-1, the J gene TRBJ1-4. TRBV12-1 is a recognized pseudogene. The length of the CDR3 is 14 residues. The CDR3 is CASSFNRESEKLFF. The DNA for the CDR3 is TGTGCCAGCAGCTTTAACCGGGAGAGTGAAAAACTGTTTTTT.

The genes are TRBV7-9 and TRBJ2-1; 9 positions agree with TRBD2. Unmatched junction bases numbered 18, after V lost 5 bases and J lost 7 bases. This CDR3 spans 18 amino acids. Germline V gives CDR1 SEHNR, CDR2 FQNEAQ (reference sequence). The CDR3 region is CASSPRPVGLARLNEQFF. CDR3 in DNA: TGTGCCAGCAGCCCTCGCCCCGTGGGACTAGCCCGTTTAAATGAGCAGTTCTTC.

V is TRBV7-9 and J is TRBJ2-7, with D possibly matching TRBD1 (5 bases). Germline assignment: CDR1 SEHNR and CDR2 FQNEAQ (reference sequence). There are 14 residues in the CDR3. V was cut by 1 base and J by 5 bases, with 12 bases left in between. CDR3: CASSLVGVGNEQYF. Here the CDR3 DNA reads TGTGCCAGCAGCTTAGTAGGGGTGGGAAACGAGCAGTACTTC.

This rearrangement joins TRBV4-2 to TRBJ2-2; 8 nucleotides line up with TRBD1. The V gene's germline CDR1 is LGHNA and CDR2 YNFKEQ. This CDR3 has 16 residues. Losses at the gene ends were 0 bases for V and 4 bases for J; bases not matched to a gene: 4. DNA of the CDR3: TGTGCCAGCAGCCAAGACCCACAGGGGGTCACCGGGGAGCTGTTTTTT. It encodes CASSQDPQGVTGELFF.

CDR3 coding DNA: TGCAGCGGGATGACAGGTACCTATGGCTACACCTTC. Translated: CSGMTGTYGYTF. This chain joins TRBV29-1 and TRBJ1-2, with D tentatively TRBD1 (6 bases). The germline gives CDR1 SQVTM, CDR2 ANQGSEA. The CDR3 runs 12 residues. The ends were cut back, 7 bases at V and 4 bases at J, with 13 bases in the middle.

This chain connects TRBV18 to TRBJ1-4, with 7 bases lining up with TRBD1. After removal of 3 bases from V and 6 bases from J, the junction contained 10 bases not matched to a gene. The CDR3 has 16 residues. CDR1 and CDR2 from the germline V gene are KGHSH and LQKENI. CDR3 residues: CASSPLYRGADEKLFF. CDR3 nucleotides: TGTGCCAGCTCACCCCTTTACAGGGGAGCCGATGAAAAACTGTTTTTT.

This chain connects TRBV19 to TRBJ1-6; D perhaps matches TRBD1 (6 bases). CDR1 is LNHDA and CDR2 is SQIVND in the germline V gene (reference sequence). CDR3 length: 14 residues. Trimming stripped 5 bases from V and 9 bases from J, with 14 bases between. As DNA, the CDR3 is TGTGCCAGTAGTCCGACAGGTTGGAGTTCACCCCTCCACTTT. Protein product: CASSPTGWSSPLHF. Looking up the rest from reference TRBV19 and TRBJ1-6 gives the full variable domain: DGGITQSPKYLFRKEGQNVTLSCEQNLNHDAMYWYRQDPGQGLRLIYYSQIVNDFQKGDIAEGYSVSREKKESFPLTVTSAQKNPTAFYLCASSPTGWSSPLHFGNGTRLTVT.

The CDR3, as DNA: TGTGCCAGCAGCCTATTAAGACAGGGAGGCACTGAAGCTTTCTTT. Translating it yields CASSLLRQGGTEAFF. The chain couples TRBV7-8 to TRBJ1-1, with 7 bases lining up with TRBD1. Per germline, CDR1 SGHVS and CDR2 FQNEAQ. The V and J ends lost 5 bases and 4 bases, in that order; junction bases with no gene match: 10. The CDR3 covers 15 residues.

The rearrangement joins TRBV19 to TRBJ2-3; 7 positions match TRBD2. The CDR3 totals 16 residues. Looked up from germline, CDR1 is LNHDA and CDR2 is SQIVND (reference sequence). The V gene end was trimmed by 6 bases and the J gene end by 2 bases; junction bases not matched to a gene: 11. The CDR3 DNA is TGTGCCAGTAGGGGGGGGGAGTTGGGCCTCACAGATACGCAGTATTTT. This sequence encodes CASRGGELGLTDTQYF.

This clone was observed once. The chain has TRBV5-1 and TRBJ2-5; a weak D match, TRBD2 (5 bases). The V end lost 4 bases, the J end lost 1 base, and 11 bases lay between the germline ends. The CDR3 has 14 amino acids. Germline V lookup: CDR1 SGHRS, CDR2 YFSETQ. DNA for the CDR3: TGCGCCAGCAGCCCACGACTACCCCAAGAGACCCAGTACTTC. As protein: CASSPRLPQETQYF.

V gene TRBV6-1 combines with J gene TRBJ1-1, with a tentative D call TRBD1 (5 bases). V was trimmed by 8 bases and J by 5 bases, leaving 12 bases between them. The CDR3 is 12 residues long. Germline loops: CDR1 MNHNS, CDR2 SASEGT. The CDR3 spells CASSRVGTEAFF. CDR3 nucleotide sequence: TGTGCCAGCTCCAGGGTGGGAACTGAAGCTTTCTTT.

Points on this clone: Other DNA sequences in this specimen translate into the identical CDR3. V is TRBV6-5 and J is TRBJ2-3, with D perhaps TRBD1 (6 bases). This CDR3 has 14 amino acids. The germline V gene has CDR1 MNHEY and CDR2 SVGAGI. Trimming took off 0 bases at V and 3 bases at J, with 7 bases between the two ends. The CDR3 DNA is TGTGCCAGCAGTTACTCGAGGGGGACAGATACGCAGTATTTT. Translating it yields CASSYSRGTDTQYF.

The chain uses TRBV7-3 and TRBJ2-7; TRBD1 is a possible D gene (7 bases). The V and J ends lost 5 bases and 2 bases respectively, with 10 bases between them. CDR3 length: 13 amino acids. Germline CDR1 is SGHTA and CDR2 is FQGTGA. CDR3 in DNA: TGTGCCAGCAGCCAGGGGGGCGCCTACGAGCAGTACTTC. Its translation is CASSQGGAYEQYF.

The chain combines TRBV7-9 with TRBJ2-4, with 11 nucleotides matching TRBD2. Losses at the gene ends were 6 bases for V and 1 base for J; bases not matched to a gene: 11. In germline, CDR1 is SEHNR, CDR2 FQNEAQ (reference sequence). The CDR3 totals 18 residues. The CDR3 coding sequence is TGTGCCAGCAGAATTAGCGGGAGGGGGGGTATCGCCAAAAACATTCAGTACTTC. Translation: CASRISGRGGIAKNIQYF.

This chain links TRBV5-4 with TRBJ1-2, with a tentative D call TRBD1 (5 bases). Trimming cost V 0 bases and J 2 bases, with 8 bases left between them. CDR1 and CDR2 (germline): SGHNT, YYREEE (reference sequence). The CDR3 is 14 residues long. CDR3 DNA sequence: TGTGCCAGCAGCTTGGGGGGCAGGAACTATGGCTACACCTTC. Translated, it gives CASSLGGRNYGYTF.

The chain links TRBV6-5 to TRBJ1-2, with a weak D call TRBD1 (6 bases). The CDR3 spans 14 residues. Trimming took 5 bases from V and 5 from J, leaving 15 bases between them. Germline-derived CDR1 and CDR2 are MNHEY and SVGAGI. The CDR3 region has the DNA TGTGCCAGCAGTCCCAGGGGATGGGGGTATGGCTACACCTTC. Protein sequence: CASSPRGWGYGYTF.

This sequence joins TRBV18 and TRBJ2-7; 14 positions match TRBD2. With V trimmed by 0 bases and J by 0 bases, 13 bases remained unmatched. Looked up from germline, CDR1 is KGHSH and CDR2 is LQKENI. The CDR3 spans 21 residues. For the CDR3, the DNA is TGTGCCAGCTCACCACCCGCGGGGACTAGCGGGAGTGTTTTACTCTCCTACGAGCAGTACTTC. Its translation is CASSPPAGTSGSVLLSYEQYF.

The rearrangement links TRBV11-2 to TRBJ2-2, with 10 bases identical to TRBD2. Germline loops: CDR1 SGHAT, CDR2 FQNNGV. V shed 1 base, J shed 7 bases, and the junction held 9 bases outside the gene matches. The CDR3 loop spans 17 amino acids. The CDR3 DNA reads as TGTGCCAGCAGCTTAGTCGGGCTAGCGGGGGCGCGCGGGGAGCTGTTTTTT. Amino acid sequence: CASSLVGLAGARGELFF.

The chain joins TRBV5-1 to TRBJ2-7; 9 bases are shared with TRBD2. The CDR3 contains 14 residues. Germline assignment: CDR1 SGHRS and CDR2 YFSETQ. The V segment lost 3 bases and the J segment 4 bases; nucleotides outside the gene matches: 5. The CDR3 nucleotides are TGCGCCAGCAGCTCCGGACTAGCGTCGTACGAGCAGTACTTC. Translation gives CASSSGLASYEQYF.

V and J are TRBV28 and TRBJ2-5, with unresolved D. The germline V gene has CDR1 MDHEN and CDR2 SYDVKM. The CDR3 has 12 amino acids. V gave up 3 bases and J gave up 5 bases, with 7 bases separating them. CDR3: CASSFVLETQYF. As DNA, the CDR3 is TGTGCCAGCAGTTTCGTACTCGAGACCCAGTACTTC.

This clone was seen once. This rearrangement joins TRBV15 to TRBJ2-7; TRBD2 matches at 10 bases. This CDR3 comprises 17 residues. The germline gives CDR1 LNHNV, CDR2 YYDKDF (reference sequence). With V trimmed by 0 bases and J by 4 bases, 9 bases remained unmatched. In DNA, the CDR3 is TGTGCCACCAGCAGAGATACCAGGCTAGCGGGGGAGTACGAGCAGTACTTC. It codes for CATSRDTRLAGEYEQYF.

CDR3 loop: CASGPEGAYGYTF. For the CDR3, the DNA is TGTGCCAGTGGGCCGGAGGGGGCCTATGGCTACACCTTC. The chain couples TRBV19 to TRBJ1-2, with 7 bases fitting TRBD1. Germline V lookup: CDR1 LNHDA, CDR2 SQIVND (reference sequence). J lost 4 bases, V lost 8 bases, and 7 bases had no gene match. CDR3 size: 13 residues. Full variable domain (missing parts from reference TRBV19 and TRBJ1-2): DGGITQSPKYLFRKEGQNVTLSCEQNLNHDAMYWYRQDPGQGLRLIYYSQIVNDFQKGDIAEGYSVSREKKESFPLTVTSAQKNPTAFYLCASGPEGAYGYTFGSGTRLTVV.

The chain uses TRBV18 and TRBJ2-2; TRBD2 aligns across 12 bases. The germline CDR1 and CDR2 sequences are KGHSH and LQKENI. This CDR3 has 16 residues. V trimming: 9 bases; J trimming: 0 bases; junction bases outside the gene matches: 5. The CDR3 DNA reads TGTGCCAGTTCCTGGACTAGCGGGACGAACACCGGGGAGCTGTTTTTT. It yields the protein CASSWTSGTNTGELFF.

By share, this clone ranks as medium-sized. The gene calls are TRBV28 and TRBJ2-4, with 8 bases aligning to TRBD1. This CDR3 has 17 amino acids. Germline V CDR1 and CDR2: MDHEN, SYDVKM. Trimming cost V 4 bases and J 8 bases; bases outside gene matches: 16. This CDR3 is CASSWDPGGQGKDIQYF. As DNA, the CDR3 is TGTGCCAGCAGTTGGGACCCTGGTGGACAGGGAAAAGACATTCAGTACTTC. The entire variable domain, with the rest obtained from reference TRBV28 and TRBJ2-4, is as follows: DVKVTQSSRYLVKRTGEKVFLECVQDMDHENMFWYRQDPGLGLRLIYFSYDVKMKEKGDIPEGYSVSREKKERFSLILESASTNQTSMYLCASSWDPGGQGKDIQYFGAGTRLSVL.

CDR3 protein: CASSTSDRDLLFF. For the CDR3, the DNA is TGTGCCAGCAGCACTAGCGACCGTGACCTCCTGTTTTTT. The chain recombines TRBV6-1 with TRBJ2-2; 7 nucleotides match TRBD2. CDR1 MNHNS and CDR2 SASEGT come from the germline V gene. With V trimmed by 6 bases and J by 14 bases, 12 bases remained unmatched. The CDR3 is made up of 13 amino acids.

The J gene is TRBJ2-3, the V gene TRBV18; 7 nucleotides align to TRBD2. Per germline, CDR1 KGHSH and CDR2 LQKENI. The ends lost 8 bases at V and 5 bases at J; junction bases unmatched: 4. The CDR3 loop spans 12 amino acids. The CDR3 sequence is CASRLAGDTQYF. The CDR3 coding sequence is TGTGCCAGCCGACTAGCAGGAGATACGCAGTATTTT.

The rearrangement uses TRBV29-1 and TRBJ2-1, with D perhaps TRBD1 (6 bases). The V gene lost 6 bases and the J gene lost 1 base, with 13 bases spanning the gap. The CDR3 is 14 amino acids. Looked up from germline, CDR1 is SQVTM and CDR2 is ANQGSEA. CDR3 sequence reads: CSVAEGDSYNEQFF. As DNA, the CDR3 is TGCAGCGTCGCCGAGGGGGATTCCTACAATGAGCAGTTCTTC.

The chain joins TRBV28 to TRBJ2-7; 8 positions agree with TRBD2. Germline CDR1 and CDR2: MDHEN and SYDVKM. J gave up 4 bases and V 5 bases, and 10 bases lay outside the gene matches. The CDR3 covers 15 residues. The CDR3 coding sequence is TGTGCCAGCAGTCAGGGTATGGGACTAGATTACGAGCAGTACTTC. Translating gives CASSQGMGLDYEQYF. Complete variable domain (other parts from reference TRBV28 and TRBJ2-7): DVKVTQSSRYLVKRTGEKVFLECVQDMDHENMFWYRQDPGLGLRLIYFSYDVKMKEKGDIPEGYSVSREKKERFSLILESASTNQTSMYLCASSQGMGLDYEQYFGPGTRLTVT.